This is a list of T cell receptor beta chains from one sample in a study of metastatic and nonmetastatic thyroid tumors. TCRdb reprocessed the PCR reads via MiXCR. Found here are about 24,000 clones, around 20% of them singletons; the top ten hold 4.6%. The sample consisted of blood. These receptors were taken from a male donor with papillary thyroid cancer or a benign thyroid nodule (not recorded which). Some clones in this sample may be carry-over from other donors' samples. CDR3s include the opening cysteine and the closing phenylalanine or tryptophan. A D gene is named only where the DNA matches it firmly. The listing skips clone size in some rows; elsewhere it reads once, few, many or a size class.

TRBJ1-5,TRBV6-1,-,-,TGTGCCAGCAGGGGGAGGGGAAGGGATCAGCCCCAGCATTTT,CASRGRGRDQPQHF
TRBJ2-1,TRBV5-1,TRBD2,many,TGCGCCAGCAGCCGGGGACTAGTGGGAGTGGATGAGCAGTTCTTC,CASSRGLVGVDEQFF
TRBJ1-5,TRBV7-8,-,-,TGTGCCAGCAGCTTAGACGGGATTGGCCAGCCCCAGCATTTT,CASSLDGIGQPQHF
TRBJ1-1,TRBV28,-,medium-sized,TGTGCCAGCAGTTTAAAACGGGCGGGCACTGAAGCTTTCTTT,CASSLKRAGTEAFF
TRBJ1-1,TRBV6-1,-,few,TGTGCCAGCAGTGAAACGCTTGAGGGGGTTCGCACTGAAGCTTTCTTT,CASSETLEGVRTEAFF
TRBJ1-1,TRBV19,-,-,TGTGCCAGTACCCCCAGGGCCAGCAGTTTTCTGCAGGGATCTGAAGCTTTCTTT,CASTPRASSFLQGSEAFF
TRBJ2-1,TRBV6-2/TRBV6-3,-,-,TGTGCCAGCAGTATAGCAAATGAGCAGTTCTTC,CASSIANEQFF
TRBJ2-1,TRBV11-3,TRBD2,-,TGTGCCAGCAGCTTAGTAGCGGGGGGCAGGAATGAGCAGTTCTTC,CASSLVAGGRNEQFF
TRBJ2-5,TRBV7-9,TRBD2,many,TGTGCCAGCAGCCTCCCCGGGACTAGCGAAGAGACCCAGTACTTC,CASSLPGTSEETQYF
TRBJ1-2,TRBV6-6,-,few,TGTGCCAGCAGTTACTACAGAACAGGAAACTATGGCTACACCTTC,CASSYYRTGNYGYTF
TRBJ2-1,TRBV5-1,TRBD2,many,TGCGCCAGCAGCTTGGCCGGGAGGCAGACCCTCGATGAGCAGTTCTTC,CASSLAGRQTLDEQFF
TRBJ1-3,TRBV5-1,-,many,TGCGCCAGCAGCTTCCAGGGGCGGCCTGGAAACACCATATATTTT,CASSFQGRPGNTIYF
TRBJ2-3,TRBV4-1,-,many,TGCGCCAGCAGCCAAGAGGCGGGACCTCTCGCAGATACGCAGTATTTT,CASSQEAGPLADTQYF
TRBJ2-1,TRBV18,-,many,TGTGCCAGCTCACCAATAGGTATCAATGAGCAGTTCTTC,CASSPIGINEQFF
TRBJ2-7,TRBV27,TRBD1,medium-sized,TGTGCCAGCAGTTTATTGGGGACAGGGTTACGATACGAGCAGTACTTC,CASSLLGTGLRYEQYF
TRBJ1-1,TRBV25-1,-,many,TGTGCCAGCAGTGAATATACGCGCGGGGGCCGGAACACTGAAGCTTTCTTT,CASSEYTRGGRNTEAFF
TRBJ2-1,TRBV7-7,-,-,TGTGCTAGCAGCTCGGGTATAACGTTAAGCTCCTACAATGAGCAGTTCTTC,CASSSGITLSSYNEQFF
TRBJ2-3,TRBV27,-,medium-sized,TGTGCCAGCAGTTTATCTGGCACAGATACGCAGTATTTT,CASSLSGTDTQYF
TRBJ1-1,TRBV4-1,TRBD1,once,TGCGCCGCGAGACAGGGGGCCCGATTTCGGACTGAAGCTTTCTTT,CAARQGARFRTEAFF
TRBJ2-7,TRBV28,-,few,TGTGCCAGCAGTTTGAGGAGAGAGCAGTACTTC,CASSLRREQYF
TRBJ2-5,TRBV11-2,-,-,TGTGCCAGCAGCTTACGACTCGCGGAGACCCGGTACTTC,CASSLRLAETRYF
TRBJ2-1,TRBV6-1,TRBD2,-,TGTGCCAGCAGCCCCCGGCCCACGACCCTAGCGGGGTACAATGAGCAGTTCTTC,CASSPRPTTLAGYNEQFF
TRBJ2-3,TRBV4-2,-,many,TGTGCCAGCAGCCAACAGGGTATCGATACGCAGTATTTT,CASSQQGIDTQYF
TRBJ1-5,TRBV28,TRBD1,few,TGTGCCAGCAGTCAGACAGGGGAGAATCAGCCCCAGCATTTT,CASSQTGENQPQHF
TRBJ2-1,TRBV5-4,TRBD2,many,TGTGCCAGCAGCTTGGGGGGGACTAGCGATGTGGGTGAGCAGTTCTTC,CASSLGGTSDVGEQFF
TRBJ2-6,TRBV7-6,-,-,TGTGCCAGCAGCTTAGGGATAGCGGAAGACTGGGGGGCCAACGTCCTGACTTTC,CASSLGIAEDWGANVLTF
TRBJ2-1,TRBV7-6,TRBD2,many,TGTGCCAGCAGCCCAAAACGGGGACTATCTACCAATGAGCAGTTCTTC,CASSPKRGLSTNEQFF
TRBJ2-3,TRBV28,TRBD1,many,TGTGCCAGCAGTTCTACCGGGACAGGGCGCACAGATACGCAGTATTTT,CASSSTGTGRTDTQYF
TRBJ2-1,TRBV28,TRBD2,medium-sized,TGTGCCAGCAGTCTAGCGGAAACCTACAATGAGCAGTTCTTC,CASSLAETYNEQFF
TRBJ1-6,TRBV28,-,few,TGTGCCAGCACACCCTCGACCGGGTTAAATTCACCCCTCCACTTT,CASTPSTGLNSPLHF
TRBJ2-1,TRBV2,TRBD2,many,TGTGCCAGCAGGAGGACTAGCGGGACCGGCTCCTACAATGAGCAGTTCTTC,CASRRTSGTGSYNEQFF
TRBJ1-5,TRBV2,-,many,TGTGCCAGCAGTGAATGGTTTGGGGGTAGACAGCCCCAGCATTTT,CASSEWFGGRQPQHF
TRBJ2-1,TRBV3-1,TRBD1,-,TGTGCCAGCAGCCCCGGGACAGGTCTGAAAAATGAGCAGTTCTTC,CASSPGTGLKNEQFF
TRBJ2-7,TRBV2,TRBD2,few,TGTGCCAGCATGGGGCCGGGACTATCGGGAGGCGAGCAGTACTTC,CASMGPGLSGGEQYF
TRBJ2-3,TRBV7-2,TRBD2,many,TGTGCCAGCAGCTTAAGGCTAGCGGGAGGGGTTGATACGCAGTATTTT,CASSLRLAGGVDTQYF
TRBJ1-5,TRBV28,-,few,TGTGCCAGCAGTTTATTCGCGGCGTTGAGGGTGAATAGCAATCAGCCCCAGCATTTT,CASSLFAALRVNSNQPQHF
TRBJ2-3,TRBV7-6,-,-,TGTGCCAGCAGCTTAGAGGGGAGCAGATATACGCAGTATTTT,CASSLEGSRYTQYF
TRBJ2-4,TRBV20-1,TRBD1,few,TGCAGTGCTAGAAATCGACAGGGTAGTCACATTCAGTACTTC,CSARNRQGSHIQYF
TRBJ2-2,TRBV5-1,-,many,TGCGCCAGCAGCTTGGACCCGACCGGGGAGCTGTTTTTT,CASSLDPTGELFF
TRBJ1-1,TRBV12-3/TRBV12-4,-,-,TGTGCCAGCATTCCCGAGGCAGGTATGGCTTTCTTT,CASIPEAGMAFF
TRBJ1-5,TRBV6-1,-,few,TGTGCCAGCAGTTCAACAGGGAATAGCAATCAGCCCCAGCATTTT,CASSSTGNSNQPQHF
TRBJ1-3,TRBV30,-,-,TGTGCCTGGAGTGTCCTGGGGGGAGGACAAGGCACCATATATTTT,CAWSVLGGGQGTIYF
TRBJ2-7,TRBV20-1,TRBD1,many,TGCAGTGCTGTCCTCCCCGGGACAGGGAACGAGCAGTACTTC,CSAVLPGTGNEQYF